These 30 T cell receptor beta chains were sequenced from one sample in a study of CD8+ T cells in alopecia areata. The treatment denotes: oral pan-JAK inhibitor, 5-10 mg twice daily. As the sequencing template, cDNA was produced by extracting RNA and reverse transcribing it. The repertoire was sequenced with immunoSEQ multiplex PCR; TCRdb's copy has only in-frame clones and lacks some. Altogether more than 150,000 clones are present, 60% to 70% being singletons, with the ten largest covering approximately 3.3%. Here the sequenced sample was CD4+ T cells sorted from blood, taken at week 4, from a patient treated with tofacitinib. The receptors come from a human donor with alopecia areata.

The gene calls are TRBV7-8 and TRBJ2-7; maybe TRBD2 (5 bases). CDR1 and CDR2 from the germline V gene are SGHVS and FQNEAQ. This CDR3 is 14 amino acids long. The V and J ends lost 3 bases and 0 bases respectively, with 9 bases between them. The DNA of the CDR3 is TGTGCCAGCAGCTTTAACGGGATCTCCTACGAGCAGTACTTC. Its protein product is CASSFNGISYEQYF.

The rearrangement links TRBV7-9 to TRBJ1-6, with D perhaps TRBD1 (6 bases). The length of the CDR3 is 14 residues. The V end was cut by 5 bases, the J end by 5 bases, with 10 bases between. Germline CDR1 is SEHNR and CDR2 is FQNEAQ (reference sequence). CDR3 coding DNA: TGTGCCAGCAGCCACAGGGTAGATAATTCACCCCTCCACTTT. This gives the protein CASSHRVDNSPLHF.

This clone has only a few counts. The chain joins TRBV7-9 to TRBJ2-5, with D tentatively TRBD1 (6 bases). Germline values: CDR1 SEHNR, CDR2 FQNEAQ (reference sequence). V gave up 5 bases and J gave up 2 bases, with 15 bases separating them. The CDR3 loop spans 15 amino acids. The CDR3 nucleotides read TGTGCCAGCAGCCCGGTGGCAGGGGCTCAAGAGACCCAGTACTTC. Amino acid sequence: CASSPVAGAQETQYF.

The gene calls are TRBV29-1 and TRBJ2-5; D is unresolved. Trimming pared 7 bases from V and 3 bases from J, leaving 15 bases between. Germline CDR1 is SQVTM and CDR2 is ANQGSEA. CDR3 length: 13 amino acids. CDR3 nucleotide sequence: TGCAGCGCTACTCCTCACAGCGAAGAGACCCAGTACTTC. Its translation is CSATPHSEETQYF.

The chain recombines TRBV14 with TRBJ1-2, with D possibly matching TRBD1 (5 bases). Germline CDR1 and CDR2: SGHDN and FVKESK. The CDR3 extends over 14 amino acids. Trimming shortened V by 3 bases and J by 8 bases, and 16 bases separated the two germline ends. CDR3 sequence: CASSQVVAGKGYTF. The CDR3 DNA follows: TGTGCCAGCAGCCAGGTGGTCGCAGGGAAAGGCTACACCTTC.

In the case of this clone: A junction end diverges from the germline sequence, so it may reflect a read error. In nucleotides, the CDR3 is TGTGCCAGCAGCGTAACCCGGGAAGGGACCGGGGACCTGTTTTTT. Residues: CASSVTREGTGDLFF. The gene calls are TRBV9 and TRBJ2-2, with D possibly called TRBD1 or TRBD2 (5 bases each). CDR1 and CDR2 (germline): SGDLS, YYNGEE. This CDR3 comprises 15 residues.

About this clone: One end of the junction varies from germline; a read error may be responsible. The rearrangement joins TRBV7-7 to TRBJ2-5; tentative D call: TRBD2 (5 bases). Germline loops: CDR1 SSHAT, CDR2 FNYEAQ (reference sequence). This CDR3 contains 14 residues. Here the CDR3 reads CASSPGIPPWTQYF. CDR3 DNA sequence: TGTGCTAGCAGCCCCGGGATCCCCCCGTGGACCCAGTACTTC. Supplemented by reference TRBV7-7 and TRBJ2-5, the full variable domain reads GAGVSQSPRYKVTKRGQDVTLRCDPISSHATLYWYQQALGQGPEFLTYFNYEAQPDKSGLPSDRFSAERPEGSISTLTIQRTEQRDSAMYRCASSPGIPPWTQYFGPGTRLLVL.

The chain uses TRBV9 and TRBJ2-2; either TRBD1 or TRBD2 may fit D (6 bases each). The V gene's germline CDR1 is SGDLS and CDR2 YYNGEE. The CDR3 covers 15 residues. The V gene lost 4 bases and the J gene lost 6 bases, with 16 bases spanning the gap. DNA for the CDR3: TGTGCCAGCAGCTCAGAGGGGGGTATCGCCGGGGAGCTGTTTTTT. It codes for CASSSEGGIAGELFF.

As DNA, the CDR3 is TGTGCCAGCGGATCCAGTAACAGGATTGAAGCTTTCTTT. Amino acids: CASGSSNRIEAFF. V usage is TRBV28 and J usage is TRBJ1-1, with TRBD1 as a possible D gene (5 bases). CDR1 MDHEN and CDR2 SYDVKM come from the germline V gene. Trimming left V 8 bases short and J 7 bases short, with 17 bases between. This CDR3 spans 13 amino acids.

The rearrangement links TRBV30 to TRBJ2-3, with D tentatively TRBD1 or TRBD2 (5 bases each). The CDR3 totals 15 residues. Trimming left V 0 bases short and J 3 bases short, with 13 bases between. Germline loops: CDR1 GTSNPN, CDR2 SVGIG (reference sequence). CDR3 nucleotides: TGTGCCTGGAGTGTAAGCCGGGGCGATACAGATACGCAGTATTTT. Translating gives CAWSVSRGDTDTQYF.

The rearrangement links TRBV18 to TRBJ1-2; no firm D call. Trimming removed 3 bases at V and 5 bases at J, with 13 bases between. Germline CDR1 is KGHSH and CDR2 is LQKENI. The CDR3 covers 14 residues. CDR3: CASSPGKRPYGYTF. As DNA, the CDR3 is TGTGCCAGCTCACCCGGGAAACGGCCATATGGCTACACCTTC.

This clone was seen only a few times. This chain connects TRBV5-1 to TRBJ1-4; D unresolved. The CDR3 runs to 13 residues. The germline CDR1 and CDR2 sequences are SGHRS and YFSETQ. V shed 5 bases and J shed 6 bases, with 11 bases lying between them. CDR3 protein: CASRKEVDEKLFF. Here the CDR3 DNA reads TGCGCCAGCAGGAAAGAGGTGGATGAAAAACTGTTTTTT.

This sequence joins TRBV2 and TRBJ1-5, with 10 bases lining up with TRBD1. Germline V gene sequence: CDR1 SNHLY, CDR2 FYNNEI. CDR3 length: 13 amino acids. V lost 6 bases to trimming and J lost 7 bases; unmatched junction nucleotides: 3. The CDR3: CASRGQGPQPQHF. The CDR3, as DNA: TGTGCCAGCAGGGGACAGGGGCCGCAGCCCCAGCATTTT.

The chain uses TRBV18 and TRBJ2-7, with D possibly called TRBD1 or TRBD2 (5 bases each). Between the trimmed V and J ends, which lost 0 bases and 6 bases, there was a span of 21 bases. Germline assignment: CDR1 KGHSH and CDR2 LQKENI. This CDR3 has 17 amino acids. The CDR3 DNA reads as TGTGCCAGCTCACCACCGAGAGGCGTTGAGGGGAGAGGCGAGCAGTACTTC. Its translation is CASSPPRGVEGRGEQYF. Supplemented by reference TRBV18 and TRBJ2-7, the full variable domain reads NAGVMQNPRHLVRRRGQEARLRCSPMKGHSHVYWYRQLPEEGLKFMVYLQKENIIDESGMPKERFSAEFPKEGPSILRIQQVVRGDSAAYFCASSPPRGVEGRGEQYFGPGTRLTVT.

The chain recombines TRBV18 with TRBJ2-7; possibly TRBD1 for D (5 bases). Trimming pared 4 bases from V and 7 bases from J, leaving 11 bases between. This CDR3 is built from 12 residues. Germline V gives CDR1 KGHSH, CDR2 LQKENI. The CDR3 is CASSQGSGEQYF. The CDR3 bases are TGTGCCAGCTCACAGGGGTCAGGGGAGCAGTACTTC. The full variable domain, completed using reference TRBV18 and TRBJ2-7, is NAGVMQNPRHLVRRRGQEARLRCSPMKGHSHVYWYRQLPEEGLKFMVYLQKENIIDESGMPKERFSAEFPKEGPSILRIQQVVRGDSAAYFCASSQGSGEQYFGPGTRLTVT.

The chain carries TRBV7-2 and TRBJ1-2, with D unclear. The V gene's germline CDR1 is SGHTA and CDR2 FQGNSA. The CDR3 is 12 residues long. Deletions cut 5 bases from V and 8 bases from J, with 12 bases between. The CDR3 reads CASSPALEGYTF. The DNA of the CDR3 is TGTGCCAGCAGCCCAGCCTTGGAGGGCTACACCTTC.

The rearrangement links TRBV5-1 to TRBJ1-1; no reliable D call. Trimming pared 0 bases from V and 5 bases from J, leaving 11 bases between. Germline V lookup: CDR1 SGHRS, CDR2 YFSETQ. The CDR3 consists of 14 residues. This CDR3 reads CASSLAGSGTEAFF. The CDR3 nucleotides are TGCGCCAGCAGCTTGGCCGGGTCGGGGACTGAAGCTTTCTTT.

This rearrangement joins TRBV5-6 to TRBJ1-6; D ambiguous. Deletions cut 2 bases from V and 0 bases from J, with 9 bases between. Germline V gene sequence: CDR1 SGHDT, CDR2 YYEEEE. The CDR3 contains 16 residues. The CDR3 loop reads CASSFQPGSYNSPLHF. CDR3 nucleotide sequence: TGTGCCAGCAGCTTCCAGCCCGGCTCCTATAATTCACCCCTCCACTTT.

The rearrangement links TRBV28 to TRBJ1-5; D call uncertain. This CDR3 spans 12 amino acids. CDR1 MDHEN and CDR2 SYDVKM come from the germline V gene. Between the trimmed V and J ends, which lost 7 bases and 4 bases, there was a span of 8 bases. The DNA of the CDR3 is TGTGCCAGCATCTCGGTAAATCAGCCCCAGCATTTT. Amino acid sequence: CASISVNQPQHF.

The chain couples TRBV6-6 to TRBJ2-7; 7 bases map to TRBD1. Per the germline V gene, CDR1 is MNHNY and CDR2 is SVGAGI (reference sequence). V trimming: 1 base; J trimming: 3 bases; junction bases outside the gene matches: 3. The CDR3 length is 14 residues. DNA of the CDR3: TGTGCCAGCAGTTACTGGGGACAGCTCTACGAGCAGTACTTC. This gives the protein CASSYWGQLYEQYF.

Only a few counts were recorded for this clone. The chain uses TRBV5-6 and TRBJ2-7, with no clear D. Germline values: CDR1 SGHDT, CDR2 YYEEEE. The V end lost 1 base, the J end lost 3 bases, and 8 bases lay between the germline ends. This CDR3 region has 13 residues. CDR3 region: CASSLSTVYEQYF. CDR3 coding DNA: TGTGCCAGCAGCTTGAGTACGGTCTACGAGCAGTACTTC.

This clone was found a few times. V usage is TRBV7-9 and J usage is TRBJ1-1; 7 bases map to TRBD1. The J segment lost 1 base and the V segment lost 5 bases, leaving 7 bases of the junction unmatched. This CDR3 is built from 15 residues. CDR1 is SEHNR, CDR2 FQNEAQ, per germline (reference sequence). CDR3 region: CASSLRGTANTEAFF. The CDR3 nucleotides read TGTGCCAGCAGCCTCCGAGGGACAGCGAACACTGAAGCTTTCTTT.

As regards this clone: Germline and junction disagree at one end, which may indicate a read error. The CDR3 region is CASSQVRGQGTFGYTF. In DNA form, the CDR3 reads TGCGCCAGCAGTCAAGTGCGGGGACAGGGAACGTTCGGCTACACCTTC. The rearrangement joins TRBV4-1 to TRBJ1-2; 9 bases line up with TRBD1. The CDR3 spans 16 residues. Germline CDR1 reads MGHRA; CDR2 reads YSYEKL.

The V call is TRBV5-1, the J call TRBJ2-3; 7 bases align to TRBD2. The CDR3 runs 15 residues. Germline V lookup: CDR1 SGHRS, CDR2 YFSETQ. V shed 4 bases, J shed 0 bases, and the junction held 5 bases outside the gene matches. The CDR3 here is CASSRERGSTDTQYF. The CDR3 DNA reads TGCGCCAGCAGCAGAGAGCGGGGAAGCACAGATACGCAGTATTTT.

The rearrangement uses TRBV7-2 and TRBJ2-5, with D possibly matching TRBD1 (6 bases). The CDR3 length is 14 residues. Germline CDR1 reads SGHTA; CDR2 reads FQGNSA. The ends were cut back, 5 bases at V and 7 bases at J, with 17 bases in the middle. CDR3 residues: CASSRSAGDATQYF. Written as DNA, the CDR3 is TGTGCCAGCAGCCGATCGGCAGGGGACGCGACCCAGTACTTC.

As for this clone: The same CDR3 can be traced to other DNA sequences in this sample. The chain carries TRBV30 and TRBJ1-1; D uncertain. V was shortened by 0 bases and J by 7 bases, with 6 bases between the two germline ends. Germline CDR1 and CDR2: GTSNPN and SVGIG (reference sequence). This CDR3 comprises 11 residues. The CDR3 region has the DNA TGTGCCTGGAGTGTACGCGGTGAAGCTTTCTTT. This codes for CAWSVRGEAFF.

The chain has TRBV6-5 and TRBJ2-5, with unresolved D. V shed 6 bases and J shed 5 bases, with 10 bases lying between them. The CDR3 is 12 residues long. The germline gives CDR1 MNHEY, CDR2 SVGAGI. CDR3 coding DNA: TGTGCCAGCAGGACACCAACGGAGACCCAGTACTTC. Protein sequence: CASRTPTETQYF.

This rearrangement joins TRBV27 to TRBJ2-3; 10 positions match TRBD2. The CDR3 has 17 amino acids. CDR1 and CDR2 from the germline V gene are MNHEY and SMNVEV (reference sequence). The V gene end was trimmed by 2 bases and the J gene end by 3 bases; junction bases not matched to a gene: 8. The CDR3 region has the DNA TGTGCCAGCAGTTTAGAACTAGCGGGGCTCAGGACAGATACGCAGTATTTT. It encodes CASSLELAGLRTDTQYF.

The rearrangement joins TRBV25-1 to TRBJ2-5, with no clear D. V gave up 7 bases and J gave up 4 bases, with 10 bases separating them. The CDR3 consists of 12 residues. The germline V gene encodes CDR1 MGHDK and CDR2 SYGVNS. CDR3 bases: TGTGCCAGCAAATCCCCCTCAGAGACCCAGTACTTC. It is translated as CASKSPSETQYF.

This clone was found a few times. V gene TRBV9 combines with J gene TRBJ2-3; perhaps TRBD2 as D (6 bases). CDR1 and CDR2 (germline): SGDLS, YYNGEE. The CDR3 covers 16 residues. The V end lost 0 bases, the J end lost 6 bases, and 17 bases lay between the germline ends. The CDR3 is CASSVGFHASADTQYF. The CDR3 nucleotides read TGTGCCAGCAGCGTAGGTTTTCATGCTAGCGCGGATACGCAGTATTTT.